One and the same sample provided the 24 T cell receptor beta chains below, sequenced in a study of cytomegalovirus exposure and HLA in healthy donors. PCR used 60 Vbeta primers and 13 Jbeta primers. The table came from immunoSEQ multiplex PCR; TCRdb's copy has only in-frame clones and leaves some out. The sample yields around 110,000 clones, approximately 66% seen once. Sequencing input: PBMCs. These receptor sequences come from a woman aged 35 to 49 in good health and CMV-seropositive.

The rearrangement joins TRBV6-1 to TRBJ2-7, with 11 nucleotides matching TRBD2. The J segment lost 6 bases and the V segment lost 7 bases, leaving 8 bases of the junction unmatched. The germline V gene encodes CDR1 MNHNS and CDR2 SASEGT. There are 14 residues in the CDR3. The CDR3 DNA reads TGTGCCAGCACCACGACTAGCGGGGTATCCGAGCAGTACTTC. This codes for CASTTTSGVSEQYF.

The chain has TRBV6-4 and TRBJ2-1; TRBD2 agrees at 8 bases. V was clipped by 2 bases and J by 6 bases; unmatched bases: 6. Germline V gene sequence: CDR1 MRHNA, CDR2 SNTAGT. The CDR3 extends over 15 amino acids. CDR3 loop: CASSDGLAAINEQFF. CDR3 nucleotide sequence: TGTGCCAGCAGTGACGGACTAGCAGCAATCAATGAGCAGTTCTTC.

This clone occurred once. This chain joins TRBV9 and TRBJ2-5; D gene ambiguous. There are 13 residues in the CDR3. V was pared by 5 bases and J by 2 bases, with 10 bases between. From germline, CDR1 is SGDLS and CDR2 YYNGEE. Written as DNA, the CDR3 is TGTGCCAGCAGTGAAACAGAGCAAGAGACCCAGTACTTC. Amino acids: CASSETEQETQYF.

This clone occurred a few times. The V call is TRBV7-6, the J call TRBJ1-2; a weak D match, TRBD1 (5 bases). The CDR3 has 15 amino acids. Germline V gene data show CDR1 as SGHVS and CDR2 as FNYEAQ. Trimming pared 3 bases from V and 0 bases from J, leaving 11 bases between. CDR3 coding DNA: TGTGCCAGCAGCTTCCTAGGGGCTCCTAACTATGGCTACACCTTC. This sequence encodes CASSFLGAPNYGYTF.

The chain employs TRBV19 and TRBJ2-2; possible D gene TRBD2, 7 bases. CDR1 is LNHDA, CDR2 SQIVND, per germline (reference sequence). Trimming removed 6 bases from V and 1 base from J, with 12 bases in between. The CDR3 sequence is 15 residues long. As DNA, the CDR3 is TGTGCCAGTAGCAGGGGCGGGGGGAACACCGGGGAGCTGTTTTTT. It is translated as CASSRGGGNTGELFF.

The chain has TRBV19 and TRBJ2-3; D is perhaps TRBD2 (6 bases). The CDR3 runs to 15 residues. The ends were cut back, 0 bases at V and 3 bases at J, with 10 bases in the middle. The germline V gene has CDR1 LNHDA and CDR2 SQIVND (reference sequence). The CDR3 DNA sequence: TGTGCCAGTAGTATAGATGGGCTAGCGACAGATACGCAGTATTTT. It encodes CASSIDGLATDTQYF.

The J gene is TRBJ2-4, the V gene TRBV28; TRBD2 matches at 12 bases. The germline V gene has CDR1 MDHEN and CDR2 SYDVKM. The CDR3 sequence is 18 residues long. V dropped 3 bases and J dropped 5; count of bases not matched to a gene: 11. CDR3 nucleotide sequence: TGTGCCAGCAGTTTGTCCAGCGGGACTAGCGGGCTTGAAAACATTCAGTACTTC. Amino acids: CASSLSSGTSGLENIQYF.

This chain connects TRBV27 to TRBJ1-5; 7 nucleotides align to TRBD1. The CDR3 extends over 16 amino acids. Germline-derived CDR1 and CDR2 are MNHEY and SMNVEV (reference sequence). J lost 0 bases, V lost 2 bases, and 4 bases had no gene match. Here the CDR3 reads CASSLVGTVSNQPQHF. Here the CDR3 DNA reads TGTGCCAGCAGTTTAGTCGGGACAGTTAGCAATCAGCCCCAGCATTTT.

This clone was observed a few times. The rearrangement joins TRBV27 to TRBJ1-6; 7 nucleotides agree with TRBD1. The V and J ends lost 2 bases and 11 bases, in that order; junction bases with no gene match: 9. Germline V gene sequence: CDR1 MNHEY, CDR2 SMNVEV (reference sequence). The CDR3 runs to 15 residues. CDR3: CASSLSRQGKAPLHF. CDR3 DNA sequence: TGTGCCAGCAGTTTAAGCAGACAGGGAAAGGCACCCCTCCACTTT.

The CDR3 region is CASSEQPGQGNTGELFF. CDR3 sequence (DNA): TGCGCCAGCAGCGAGCAACCGGGACAGGGAAACACCGGGGAGCTGTTTTTT. The rearrangement joins TRBV5-1 to TRBJ2-2; 9 bases agree with TRBD1. Unmatched junction bases numbered 9, after V lost 4 bases and J lost 2 bases. CDR3 size: 17 residues. The germline V gene encodes CDR1 SGHRS and CDR2 YFSETQ.

For the CDR3, the DNA is TGTGCCAGCAGTTTGGGGACAGGGGGCGTTAAGACTGAAGCTTTCTTT. It encodes CASSLGTGGVKTEAFF. J is TRBJ1-1 and V is TRBV27; 12 bases map to TRBD1. This CDR3 spans 16 amino acids. V shed 3 bases and J 5 bases; nucleotides not matched to a gene: 7. The germline V gene encodes CDR1 MNHEY and CDR2 SMNVEV (reference sequence).

V and J are TRBV2 and TRBJ1-2; weak D call: TRBD1 (5 bases). With 8 bases removed from V and 8 bases from J, the gap between germline ends came to 15 bases. Germline values: CDR1 SNHLY, CDR2 FYNNEI. The CDR3 runs 12 residues. CDR3 DNA: TGTGCCAGCTCTATCAGGGTCGAAGGCTACACCTTC. Translating gives CASSIRVEGYTF.

Notes on this clone: The junction departs from germline at one end; a sequencing error may be responsible. The chain carries TRBV7-9 and TRBJ1-1; D uncertain. Germline CDR1 reads SEHNR; CDR2 reads FQNEAQ (reference sequence). CDR3 length: 13 amino acids. The CDR3 spells CSSSFSTNTEAFF. CDR3 nucleotides: TGTTCCAGCAGCTTCAGTACGAACACTGAAGCTTTCTTT.

The rearrangement uses TRBV28 and TRBJ2-5; TRBD1 aligns across 8 bases. Germline V lookup: CDR1 MDHEN, CDR2 SYDVKM. This CDR3 region has 15 residues. V lost 3 bases and J lost 3; bases outside the gene matches: 6. The CDR3 sequence is CASSFGSDREETQYF. DNA for the CDR3: TGTGCCAGCAGTTTTGGTTCGGACAGGGAAGAGACCCAGTACTTC.

The chain has TRBV5-4 and TRBJ1-1, with D possibly matching TRBD1 (5 bases). The germline V gene encodes CDR1 SGHNT and CDR2 YYREEE (reference sequence). The CDR3 has 12 residues. V lost 4 bases and J 6 bases, leaving 10 bases between the germline ends. The chain's CDR3 is CASSAGSPEAFF. The CDR3 DNA reads TGTGCCAGCAGCGCAGGGTCCCCTGAAGCTTTCTTT.

The chain couples TRBV5-6 to TRBJ1-1; 9 nucleotides align to TRBD1. This CDR3 is 17 amino acids long. V lost 1 base and J lost 0; bases outside the gene matches: 7. CDR1 SGHDT and CDR2 YYEEEE come from the germline V gene. The CDR3 region has the DNA TGTGCCAGCAGCTTGAACAGGGGGCTTTCCATGAACACTGAAGCTTTCTTT. Translation: CASSLNRGLSMNTEAFF.

V and J are TRBV6-4 and TRBJ2-1; 13 nucleotides agree with TRBD2. This CDR3 has 16 residues. J lost 6 bases, V lost 2 bases, and 4 bases had no gene match. Germline V gene data show CDR1 as MRHNA and CDR2 as SNTAGT. The CDR3 is CASSDRGLAGFNEQFF. The CDR3 nucleotides are TGTGCCAGCAGTGACCGGGGACTAGCGGGATTCAATGAGCAGTTCTTC.

This clone was counted a single time. The gene calls are TRBV5-5 and TRBJ2-7; 8 bases agree with TRBD1. CDR1 is SGHKS, CDR2 YYEKEE, per germline (reference sequence). This CDR3 spans 14 amino acids. V was clipped by 6 bases and J by 0 bases; unmatched bases: 5. DNA of the CDR3: TGTGCCAGCACCAGACAGGGGCTCTCCTACGAGCAGTACTTC. Protein sequence: CASTRQGLSYEQYF. Complete variable domain (other parts from reference TRBV5-5 and TRBJ2-7): DAGVTQSPTHLIKTRGQQVTLRCSPISGHKSVSWYQQVLGQGPQFIFQYYEKEERGRGNFPDRFSARQFPNYSSELNVNALLLGDSALYLCASTRQGLSYEQYFGPGTRLTVT.

The chain carries TRBV4-2 and TRBJ2-5; 7 bases line up with TRBD2. The CDR3 covers 15 residues. CDR1 and CDR2 from the germline V gene are LGHNA and YNFKEQ. The ends lost 0 bases at V and 8 bases at J; junction bases unmatched: 9. In DNA form, the CDR3 reads TGTGCCAGCAGCCAAGAGGCTAGCGGCAAGTACACCCAGTACTTC. It specifies CASSQEASGKYTQYF.

The chain is built from TRBV7-9 and TRBJ1-5, with a possible D match to TRBD1 (5 bases). Germline CDR1 SEHNR, CDR2 FQNEAQ (reference sequence). CDR3 length equals 16 residues. V gave up 5 bases and J gave up 8 bases, with 22 bases separating them. Here the CDR3 reads CASSPNTGGRHEPQHF. CDR3 bases: TGTGCCAGCAGCCCTAATACAGGTGGGCGGCATGAGCCCCAGCATTTT.

The chain combines TRBV27 with TRBJ1-1; D is uncertain. Trimming removed 2 bases at V and 0 bases at J, with 13 bases between. From germline, CDR1 is MNHEY and CDR2 SMNVEV (reference sequence). CDR3 length: 16 residues. CDR3 amino acids: CASSLTEVRMNTEAFF. CDR3 sequence (DNA): TGTGCCAGCAGTTTAACCGAGGTTAGGATGAACACTGAAGCTTTCTTT.

The chain is built from TRBV2 and TRBJ1-5; 7 bases match TRBD1. This CDR3 is 14 amino acids long. Germline lookup yields CDR1 SNHLY and CDR2 FYNNEI. V lost 6 bases and J lost 4; bases outside the gene matches: 6. The CDR3 loop is CASRGQIGNQPQHF. CDR3 sequence (DNA): TGTGCCAGCAGGGGACAGATCGGGAATCAGCCCCAGCATTTT.

The rearrangement uses TRBV19 and TRBJ1-4, with D possibly being TRBD1 (5 bases). The ends were cut back, 4 bases at V and 0 bases at J, with 9 bases in the middle. There are 15 residues in the CDR3. Germline assignment: CDR1 LNHDA and CDR2 SQIVND (reference sequence). This chain's CDR3 is CASSTDSSTNEKLFF. CDR3 in DNA: TGTGCCAGTAGTACCGACAGTTCAACTAATGAAAAACTGTTTTTT.

This clone was detected only once. V gene TRBV2 combines with J gene TRBJ1-1; 11 bases map to TRBD1. In germline, CDR1 is SNHLY, CDR2 FYNNEI. This CDR3 is built from 14 residues. J was trimmed by 7 bases and V by 6 bases; bases with no gene match: 7. The CDR3 DNA sequence: TGTGCCAGCAGCGGACAGGGGGCGGGAGATGAAGCTTTCTTT. Residues: CASSGQGAGDEAFF. Full variable domain (outside the CDR3, taken from reference TRBV2 and TRBJ1-1): EPEVTQTPSHQVTQMGQEVILRCVPISNHLYFYWYRQILGQKVEFLVSFYNNEISEKSEIFDDQFSVERPDGSNFTLKIRSTKLEDSAMYFCASSGQGAGDEAFFGQGTRLTVV.